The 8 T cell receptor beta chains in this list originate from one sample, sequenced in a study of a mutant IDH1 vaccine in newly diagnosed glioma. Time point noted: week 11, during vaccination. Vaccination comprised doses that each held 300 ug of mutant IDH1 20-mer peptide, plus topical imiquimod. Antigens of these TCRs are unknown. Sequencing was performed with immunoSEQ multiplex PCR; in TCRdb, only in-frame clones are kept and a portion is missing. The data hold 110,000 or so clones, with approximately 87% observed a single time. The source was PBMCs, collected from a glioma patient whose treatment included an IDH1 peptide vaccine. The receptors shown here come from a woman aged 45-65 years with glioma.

CDR3 protein: CASSFRPGGNQPQHF. CDR3 DNA sequence: TGTGCCAGCAGCTTCAGACCTGGGGGCAATCAGCCCCAGCATTTT. The chain recombines TRBV5-4 with TRBJ1-5; the D is unclear. Germline loops: CDR1 SGHNT, CDR2 YYREEE (reference sequence). This CDR3 has 15 amino acids. V was trimmed by 2 bases and J by 2 bases, leaving 11 bases between them.

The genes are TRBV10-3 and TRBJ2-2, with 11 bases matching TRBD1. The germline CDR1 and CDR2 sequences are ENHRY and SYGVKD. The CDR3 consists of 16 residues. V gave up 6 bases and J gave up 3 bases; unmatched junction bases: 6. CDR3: CAIRRTGGADTGELFF. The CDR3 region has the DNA TGTGCCATCAGAAGGACAGGGGGCGCGGACACCGGGGAGCTGTTTTTT.

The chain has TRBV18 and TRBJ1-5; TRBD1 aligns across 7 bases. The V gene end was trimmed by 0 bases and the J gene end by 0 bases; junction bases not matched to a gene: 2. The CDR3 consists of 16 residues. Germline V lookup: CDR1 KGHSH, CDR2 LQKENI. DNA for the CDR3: TGTGCCAGCTCACCACCGGGACAGTATAGCAATCAGCCCCAGCATTTT. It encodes CASSPPGQYSNQPQHF.

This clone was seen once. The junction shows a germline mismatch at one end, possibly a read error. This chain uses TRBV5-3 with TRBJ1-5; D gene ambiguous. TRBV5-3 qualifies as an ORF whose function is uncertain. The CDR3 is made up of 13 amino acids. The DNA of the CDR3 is TGTGCCAGAAGCCCGACGGCAGGACCCCGTCTTTTTTTT. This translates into CARSPTAGPRLFF.

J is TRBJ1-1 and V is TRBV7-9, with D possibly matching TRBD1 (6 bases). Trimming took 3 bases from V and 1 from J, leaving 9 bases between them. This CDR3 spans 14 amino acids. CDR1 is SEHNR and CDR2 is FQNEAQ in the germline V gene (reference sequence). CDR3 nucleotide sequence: TGTGCCAGCAGCTTTCAACAGGGGAACACTGAAGCTTTCTTT. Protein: CASSFQQGNTEAFF.

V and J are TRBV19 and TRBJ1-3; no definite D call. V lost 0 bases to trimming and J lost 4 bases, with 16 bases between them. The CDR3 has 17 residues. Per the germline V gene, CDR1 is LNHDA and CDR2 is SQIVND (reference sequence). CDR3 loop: CASSIDFGSATGNTIYF. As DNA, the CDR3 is TGTGCCAGTAGTATAGATTTCGGGTCGGCGACCGGAAACACCATATATTTT.

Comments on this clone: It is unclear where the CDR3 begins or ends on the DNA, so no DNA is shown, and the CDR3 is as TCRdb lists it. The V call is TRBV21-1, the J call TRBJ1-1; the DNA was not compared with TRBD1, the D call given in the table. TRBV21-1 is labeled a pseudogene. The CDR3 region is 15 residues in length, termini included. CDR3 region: CASSKQFGQGSEAFF.

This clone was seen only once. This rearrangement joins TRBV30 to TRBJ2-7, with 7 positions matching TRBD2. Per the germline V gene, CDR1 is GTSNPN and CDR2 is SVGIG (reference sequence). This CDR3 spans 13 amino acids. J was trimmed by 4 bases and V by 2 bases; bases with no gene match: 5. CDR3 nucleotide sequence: TGTGCCTGGAGTTTGCAGCGGGGATACGAGCAGTACTTC. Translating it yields CAWSLQRGYEQYF.